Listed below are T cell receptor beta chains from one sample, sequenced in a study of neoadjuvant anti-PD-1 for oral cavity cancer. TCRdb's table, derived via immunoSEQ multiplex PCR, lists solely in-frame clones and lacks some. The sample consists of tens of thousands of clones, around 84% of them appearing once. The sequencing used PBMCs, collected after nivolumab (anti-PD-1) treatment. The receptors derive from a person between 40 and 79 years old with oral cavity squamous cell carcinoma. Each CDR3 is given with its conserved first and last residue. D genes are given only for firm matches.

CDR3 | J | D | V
CASSGLRGRDTEAFF | TRBJ1-1 | TRBD1 | TRBV9
CARPTRTVMNTEAFF | TRBJ1-1 | - | TRBV19
CASSFAGTGELFF | TRBJ2-2 | - | TRBV11-3
CASSPVAGASSYNEQFF | TRBJ2-1 | TRBD2 | TRBV7-9
CASSERGQGAHEQYF | TRBJ2-7 | TRBD1 | TRBV6-1
CASSPRYNQPQHF | TRBJ1-5 | - | TRBV7-2
CASTTDGDQPQHF | TRBJ1-5 | - | TRBV10-2
CASSDSLDSRMTDTQYF | TRBJ2-3 | - | TRBV2
CASSLGDVVSYNEQFF | TRBJ2-1 | - | TRBV5-1
CASSLGGASSYEQYF | TRBJ2-7 | - | TRBV5-1
CASRPLASSYNEQFF | TRBJ2-1 | - | TRBV2
CASSLWGGQETQYF | TRBJ2-5 | - | TRBV7-6
CASSSGTRGSYNEQFF | TRBJ2-1 | TRBD2 | TRBV2
CAWRGNEKLFF | TRBJ1-4 | - | TRBV30
CASSSSGTGVTDTQYF | TRBJ2-3 | TRBD1 | TRBV28
CASSQDEVRTEAFF | TRBJ1-1 | - | TRBV7-8
CASSPRPPTGEQETQYF | TRBJ2-5 | - | TRBV5-5
CASSQGAVAYGYTF | TRBJ1-2 | - | TRBV4-1
CASSQELGQGDDNQPQHF | TRBJ1-5 | TRBD1 | TRBV4-2
CASSLGLASTDTQYF | TRBJ2-3 | TRBD2 | TRBV7-3
CASSLEDKGHLSYYNEQFF | TRBJ2-1 | - | TRBV5-1
CASSPTNTDTQYF | TRBJ2-3 | - | TRBV19
CASSLRWDEQYF | TRBJ2-7 | - | TRBV5-1
CASSLGLNEQFF | TRBJ2-1 | - | TRBV11-3
CAWRKRAGVGDNEQFF | TRBJ2-1 | TRBD2 | TRBV30
CASSLGRGSNYGYTF | TRBJ1-2 | - | TRBV7-8
CASSEAGSGTSYEQYF | TRBJ2-7 | TRBD2 | TRBV6-1
CASSPSRAGEKLFF | TRBJ1-4 | - | TRBV18
CAISRDRDLSEQYF | TRBJ2-7 | TRBD1 | TRBV10-3
CASSEELTDTQYF | TRBJ2-3 | - | TRBV10-1
CASSSYRGTGELFF | TRBJ2-2 | TRBD1 | TRBV11-3
CASSPGLQEETQYF | TRBJ2-5 | - | TRBV18
CASNTGAQGGTEAFF | TRBJ1-1 | TRBD1 | TRBV28
CAISEATSAYNEQFF | TRBJ2-1 | TRBD2 | TRBV10-3
CASSQEWARGSGNTIYF | TRBJ1-3 | - | TRBV4-2
CASSRTGEGNTIYF | TRBJ1-3 | TRBD1 | TRBV6-5
CASSGIYNQPQHF | TRBJ1-5 | - | TRBV10-2
CASSLWPGDMNTEAFF | TRBJ1-1 | - | TRBV27
CASSLSGGGLRTNEKLFF | TRBJ1-4 | TRBD1 | TRBV5-1
CASRTRGLDSNQPQHF | TRBJ1-5 | TRBD1 | TRBV19
CASSYSASYYEQYF | TRBJ2-7 | - | TRBV6-5
CAWSVGFDNSPLHF | TRBJ1-6 | - | TRBV30
CAWSGYSGEQFF | TRBJ2-1 | TRBD2 | TRBV30
CASSLGAGHYTYEQYF | TRBJ2-7 | - | TRBV7-2
CASRVSAGVNNEQFF | TRBJ2-1 | TRBD2 | TRBV6-1